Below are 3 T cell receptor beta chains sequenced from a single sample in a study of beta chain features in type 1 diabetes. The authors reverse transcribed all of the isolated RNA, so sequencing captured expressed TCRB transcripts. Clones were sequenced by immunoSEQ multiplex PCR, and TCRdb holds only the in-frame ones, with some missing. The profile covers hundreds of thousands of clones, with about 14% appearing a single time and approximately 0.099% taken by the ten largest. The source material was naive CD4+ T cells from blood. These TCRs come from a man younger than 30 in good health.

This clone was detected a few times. The DNA for the CDR3 is TGTGCCAGCAGCCACCGGCCTAGGAGCTGGCGGCTGGGACAAGAGACCCAGTACTTC. Translating it yields CASSHRPRSWRLGQETQYF. The chain recombines TRBV14 with TRBJ2-5; D ambiguous. The germline V and J ends were trimmed by 3 bases and 2 bases, with 25 bases remaining between them. The CDR3 loop spans 19 amino acids. The germline V gene encodes CDR1 SGHDN and CDR2 FVKESK.

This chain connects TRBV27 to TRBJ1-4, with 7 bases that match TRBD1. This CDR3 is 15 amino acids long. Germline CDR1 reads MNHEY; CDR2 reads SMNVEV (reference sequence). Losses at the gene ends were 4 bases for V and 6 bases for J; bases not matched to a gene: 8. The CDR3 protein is CASSSKQGYDEKLFF. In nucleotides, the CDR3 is TGTGCCAGCAGTTCTAAACAGGGGTACGATGAAAAACTGTTTTTT.

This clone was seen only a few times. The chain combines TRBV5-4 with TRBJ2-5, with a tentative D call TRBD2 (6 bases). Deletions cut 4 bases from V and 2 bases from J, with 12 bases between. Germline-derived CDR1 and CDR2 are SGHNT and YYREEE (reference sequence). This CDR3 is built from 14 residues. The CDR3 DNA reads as TGTGCCAGCAGCCTCAGCGGGTTACAAGAGACCCAGTACTTC. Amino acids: CASSLSGLQETQYF.